The 21 T cell receptor beta chains below were found in one sample sequenced in a study of blood T cell repertoires in COVID-19. Clones were sequenced by immunoSEQ multiplex PCR, and TCRdb holds only the in-frame ones, with some missing. The table has roughly 260,000 clones, 70% to 85% seen once. Input material: peripheral blood. These receptors were taken from a woman in her thirties or forties with active or convalescent COVID-19.

This chain connects TRBV2 to TRBJ1-5; weak D call: TRBD1 (5 bases). Germline assignment: CDR1 SNHLY and CDR2 FYNNEI. V gave up 3 bases and J gave up 2 bases, with 8 bases separating them. The length of the CDR3 is 14 residues. The CDR3 region has the DNA TGTGCCAGCAGTGAGATACAGGGCAATCAGCCCCAGCATTTT. It specifies CASSEIQGNQPQHF. The full variable domain, in which reference TRBV2 and TRBJ1-5 provide the parts outside the CDR3, is EPEVTQTPSHQVTQMGQEVILRCVPISNHLYFYWYRQILGQKVEFLVSFYNNEISEKSEIFDDQFSVERPDGSNFTLKIRSTKLEDSAMYFCASSEIQGNQPQHFGDGTRLSIL.

The J gene is TRBJ1-2, the V gene TRBV28; a possible D gene is TRBD1 (6 bases). Trimming pared 3 bases from V and 0 bases from J, leaving 11 bases between. Germline CDR1 is MDHEN and CDR2 is SYDVKM. This CDR3 is 15 amino acids long. CDR3 region: CASSFRTATNYGYTF. In DNA, the CDR3 is TGTGCCAGCAGTTTTCGGACAGCTACTAACTATGGCTACACCTTC.

This clone was seen a few times. V and J are TRBV27 and TRBJ2-5, with a weak D call TRBD1 (6 bases). The CDR3 spans 14 residues. V lost 3 bases, J lost 2 bases, and 10 bases lay in between. CDR1 and CDR2 (germline): MNHEY, SMNVEV (reference sequence). CDR3 nucleotide sequence: TGTGCCAGCAGTTTCCCAGGGGCACAAGAGACCCAGTACTTC. Translating gives CASSFPGAQETQYF.

V and J are TRBV2 and TRBJ2-2; 7 positions match TRBD1. Germline lookup yields CDR1 SNHLY and CDR2 FYNNEI. The V segment lost 10 bases and the J segment 1 base; nucleotides outside the gene matches: 9. This CDR3 has 15 amino acids. This chain's CDR3 is CAIHRDRQNTGELFF. The CDR3 nucleotides are TGTGCCATCCACCGGGACAGACAGAACACCGGGGAGCTGTTTTTT.

The chain carries TRBV11-2 and TRBJ2-1, with 12 bases aligning to TRBD2. Germline V gene data show CDR1 as SGHAT and CDR2 as FQNNGV. V lost 3 bases to trimming and J lost 8 bases; unmatched junction nucleotides: 5. This CDR3 has 15 amino acids. CDR3 region: CASSFTSGGRDEQFF. As DNA, the CDR3 is TGTGCCAGCAGCTTCACTAGCGGGGGGAGGGATGAGCAGTTCTTC.

The rearrangement joins TRBV5-1 to TRBJ2-5; 12 bases are a match to TRBD2. The germline V gene has CDR1 SGHRS and CDR2 YFSETQ. The CDR3 totals 16 residues. The J segment lost 2 bases and the V segment lost 1 base, leaving 3 bases of the junction unmatched. CDR3 in amino acids: CASSLRGTSGQETQYF. The CDR3 region has the DNA TGCGCCAGCAGCTTGCGGGGGACTAGCGGGCAAGAGACCCAGTACTTC.

This clone was detected a few times. This chain connects TRBV5-1 to TRBJ1-1; the match to TRBD1 covers 12 bases. V dropped 3 bases and J dropped 11; count of bases not matched to a gene: 11. CDR3 size: 15 residues. Germline V gives CDR1 SGHRS, CDR2 YFSETQ. Written as DNA, the CDR3 is TGCGCCAGCAGCTCACCCCGGGACAGGGGGCGCGTGGCTTTCTTT. This gives the protein CASSSPRDRGRVAFF.

The rearrangement joins TRBV7-9 to TRBJ1-3, with D possibly matching TRBD1 (6 bases). V was pared by 3 bases and J by 3 bases, with 15 bases between. This CDR3 is built from 16 residues. CDR1 and CDR2 from the germline V gene are SEHNR and FQNEAQ (reference sequence). The CDR3 protein is CASSLEDQGRGNTIYF. The CDR3 nucleotides are TGTGCCAGCAGCTTGGAGGACCAGGGGCGTGGAAACACCATATATTTT. Drawing the rest from reference TRBV7-9 and TRBJ1-3, the complete variable domain is DTGVSQNPRHKITKRGQNVTFRCDPISEHNRLYWYRQTLGQGPEFLTYFQNEAQLEKSRLLSDRFSAERPKGSFSTLEIQRTEQGDSAMYLCASSLEDQGRGNTIYFGEGSWLTVV.

This chain connects TRBV5-4 to TRBJ2-3; D is undetermined. Between the trimmed V and J ends, which lost 0 bases and 4 bases, there was a span of 3 bases. Germline CDR1 and CDR2: SGHNT and YYREEE (reference sequence). This CDR3 region has 12 residues. CDR3 amino acids: CASSLAADTQYF. DNA of the CDR3: TGTGCCAGCAGCTTGGCGGCAGATACGCAGTATTTT. Filled out from reference TRBV5-4 and TRBJ2-3, the complete variable domain reads ETGVTQSPTHLIKTRGQQVTLRCSSQSGHNTVSWYQQALGQGPQFIFQYYREEENGRGNFPPRFSGLQFPNYSSELNVNALELDDSALYLCASSLAADTQYFGPGTRLTVL.

The rearrangement joins TRBV6-6 to TRBJ2-7; D possibly corresponds to TRBD2 (7 bases). Trimming pared 2 bases from V and 6 bases from J, leaving 14 bases between. The CDR3 extends over 14 amino acids. Germline CDR1 MNHNY, CDR2 SVGAGI (reference sequence). As DNA, the CDR3 is TGTGCCAGCAGTTACGAGGGGGGGCATAGCGAGCAGTACTTC. Translation: CASSYEGGHSEQYF.

This clone has a single count. The chain recombines TRBV6-5 with TRBJ2-5, with TRBD2 matching 7 bases. Germline CDR1 and CDR2: MNHEY and SVGAGI. This CDR3 has 16 amino acids. The V segment lost 0 bases and the J segment 3 bases; nucleotides outside the gene matches: 7. Here the CDR3 DNA reads TGTGCCAGCAGTTACTCCCCTGGGGGGGTCGAAGAGACCCAGTACTTC. It is translated as CASSYSPGGVEETQYF.

This chain connects TRBV10-3 to TRBJ2-7; D uncertain. Trimming cost V 6 bases and J 2 bases, with 14 bases left between them. Germline V gives CDR1 ENHRY, CDR2 SYGVKD. The CDR3 consists of 14 residues. The CDR3, as DNA: TGTGCCATCAGAGCCGGGTCGAGGACCTACGAGCAGTACTTC. As protein: CAIRAGSRTYEQYF.

This clone was recorded once. The chain uses TRBV24-1 and TRBJ1-5, with 8 positions matching TRBD1. CDR3 size: 14 residues. Germline CDR1 reads KGHDR; CDR2 reads SFDVKD. Trimming at V came to 7 bases and at J to 7 bases, leaving 8 bases not matched to a gene. In DNA, the CDR3 is TGTGCCACCAGGATAACAGGGGGTCGACAGCCCCAGCATTTT. It codes for CATRITGGRQPQHF.

V usage is TRBV5-1 and J usage is TRBJ1-1; tentative D call: TRBD1 (5 bases). The CDR3 is 13 amino acids. The V gene lost 6 bases and the J gene lost 1 base, with 10 bases spanning the gap. Germline V lookup: CDR1 SGHRS, CDR2 YFSETQ. The CDR3: CASTGGGNTEAFF. CDR3 nucleotide sequence: TGCGCCAGCACTGGGGGAGGGAACACTGAAGCTTTCTTT.

The V call is TRBV15, the J call TRBJ1-1, with 8 bases identical to TRBD1. The V and J ends lost 0 bases and 3 bases, in that order; junction bases with no gene match: 6. From germline, CDR1 is LNHNV and CDR2 YYDKDF (reference sequence). This CDR3 region has 16 residues. For the CDR3, the DNA is TGTGCCACCAGCAGAGAACCTTTCAGGGGGCACACTGAAGCTTTCTTT. As protein: CATSREPFRGHTEAFF.

The gene calls are TRBV7-8 and TRBJ1-3; D possibly corresponds to TRBD1 (5 bases). Trimming left V 5 bases short and J 8 bases short, with 19 bases between. The CDR3 is made up of 15 amino acids. Germline assignment: CDR1 SGHVS and CDR2 FQNEAQ. For the CDR3, the DNA is TGTGCCAGCAGCCTCCGTGGCAGGGTGTTTGACACCATATATTTT. This gives the protein CASSLRGRVFDTIYF.

The chain combines TRBV19 with TRBJ1-5; D unresolved. Trimming took off 7 bases at V and 3 bases at J, with 7 bases between the two ends. The germline V gene has CDR1 LNHDA and CDR2 SQIVND (reference sequence). The CDR3 is 12 residues long. The CDR3 DNA reads TGTGCCAGTATGGAGGTCAATCAGCCCCAGCATTTT. Its protein is CASMEVNQPQHF.

The V call is TRBV5-1, the J call TRBJ2-7, with 7 nucleotides matching TRBD1. Germline V gene lookup returns CDR1 SGHRS and CDR2 YFSETQ. CDR3 size: 15 residues. The V gene end was trimmed by 4 bases and the J gene end by 3 bases; junction bases not matched to a gene: 10. The CDR3 spells CASSATGTDLYEQYF. CDR3 coding DNA: TGCGCCAGCAGCGCAACCGGGACAGATCTCTACGAGCAGTACTTC.

The chain combines TRBV28 with TRBJ1-3, with D perhaps TRBD1 (6 bases). The ends were cut back, 6 bases at V and 1 base at J, with 13 bases in the middle. The CDR3 sequence is 15 residues long. Germline V gene data show CDR1 as MDHEN and CDR2 as SYDVKM. DNA for the CDR3: TGTGCCAGCAGAGCAGGGGCCTTGTCTGGAAACACCATATATTTT. It is translated as CASRAGALSGNTIYF.

This chain links TRBV6-1 with TRBJ1-6; no clear D. The CDR3 has 15 residues. CDR1 is MNHNS, CDR2 SASEGT, per germline. The V gene lost 2 bases and the J gene lost 3 bases, with 8 bases spanning the gap. The CDR3 bases are TGTGCCAGCAGTGAATTACAGCTCTATAATTCACCCCTCCACTTT. It is translated as CASSELQLYNSPLHF.

The chain links TRBV19 to TRBJ1-2; D may be TRBD1 (5 bases). The CDR3 has 16 amino acids. The germline V gene encodes CDR1 LNHDA and CDR2 SQIVND (reference sequence). The ends were cut back, 5 bases at V and 3 bases at J, with 19 bases in the middle. CDR3 in DNA: TGTGCCAGTAGTGATGGGGCCAGGGATGGGTACTATGGCTACACCTTC. Protein sequence: CASSDGARDGYYGYTF.